Listed below are T cell receptor beta chains from one sample, sequenced in a study of T-cell reconstitution after alpha-beta-depleted transplantation in children. TCRdb re-called the PCR reads through MiXCR, storing one row per CDR3 protein. Found here are around 130,000 distinct CDR3 sequences, 8% to 10% of them singletons; the top ten hold under 30%. The sequences come from PBMCs, mostly from graft donor cells, collected 180 days after TCRalphabeta/CD19-depleted stem cell transplant. All receptors come from a girl under three years old who had a stem cell transplant for combined immunodeficiency, so the T cells may come from the graft donor. CDR3s include the opening cysteine and the closing phenylalanine or tryptophan. The D gene is left open where the match is weak. Clone size appears in some rows only: once, few, many, or a class for an expanded clone.

CDR3aa	CDR3nt	abundance	v_gene	j_gene	d_gene
CSVRDRGLYEQYF	TGCAGCGTTAGGGACAGGGGGCTCTACGAGCAGTACTTC	-	TRBV29-1	TRBJ2-7	TRBD1
CSVGRDRSEQYF	TGCAGCGTCGGCCGGGACAGAAGCGAGCAGTACTTC	-	TRBV29-1	TRBJ2-7	TRBD1
CSAGQGPVSSYEQYF	TGCAGCGCCGGACAGGGCCCTGTGAGCTCCTACGAGCAGTACTTC	-	TRBV29-1	TRBJ2-7	TRBD1
CASQDKYNEQFF	TGTGCCAGCCAAGACAAATACAATGAGCAGTTCTTC	few	TRBV6-1	TRBJ2-1	-
CASSLSHSSYEQYF	TGCGCCAGCAGCTTGTCCCACAGCTCCTACGAGCAGTACTTC	few	TRBV5-1	TRBJ2-7	-
CASSENTGELFF	TGTGCCAGCAGCGAGAACACCGGGGAGCTGTTTTTT	few	TRBV9	TRBJ2-2	-
CSARDLTGGRPFNEQFF	TGCAGTGCTAGAGATCTGACGGGGGGGAGGCCCTTCAATGAGCAGTTCTTC	-	TRBV20-1	TRBJ2-1	TRBD2
CASSLAWAGLAGGLTGELFF	TGTGCCAGCAGCTTAGCGTGGGCAGGACTAGCGGGAGGGTTGACCGGGGAGCTGTTTTTT	few	TRBV7-2	TRBJ2-2	TRBD2
CSVEGGTGLRETQYF	TGCAGCGTCGAAGGGGGGACAGGGCTCCGAGAGACCCAGTACTTC	-	TRBV29-1	TRBJ2-5	TRBD1
CASSIGGGQPQHF	TGTGCCAGTAGTATTGGGGGCGGGCAGCCCCAGCATTTT	-	TRBV19	TRBJ1-5	-
CSARGVAGDVSSYNEQFF	TGCAGTGCTAGAGGGGTAGCGGGGGACGTAAGCTCCTACAATGAGCAGTTCTTC	-	TRBV20-1	TRBJ2-1	TRBD2
CASSLGTPTYEQYF	TGTGCCAGCAGCTTGGGGACACCCACCTACGAGCAGTACTTC	-	TRBV5-6	TRBJ2-7	-
CSAIRGSFATNEKLFF	TGCAGTGCCATTAGAGGGTCATTTGCAACTAATGAAAAACTGTTTTTT	-	TRBV20-1	TRBJ1-4	-
CASSPDYGADTQYF	TGTGCCAGCTCACCGGACTATGGGGCAGATACGCAGTATTTT	-	TRBV18	TRBJ2-3	-
CSVESNGGQETQYF	TGCAGCGTTGAATCCAATGGGGGGCAAGAGACCCAGTACTTC	-	TRBV29-1	TRBJ2-5	-
CASSLGVPDTQYF	TGTGCCAGCAGCTTGGGGGTCCCAGATACGCAGTATTTT	few	TRBV7-3	TRBJ2-3	-
CASSGTTGPGELFF	TGTGCCAGCAGTGGGACAACAGGGCCCGGGGAGCTGTTTTTT	-	TRBV2	TRBJ2-2	-
CASSLGQGASSDEQYF	TGTGCCAGCAGCTTGGGACAGGGGGCTTCTTCGGACGAGCAGTACTTC	few	TRBV5-4	TRBJ2-7	TRBD1
CASSPLAGGPQITQYF	TGTGCCAGCAGTCCCTTAGCGGGAGGCCCCCAGATTACGCAGTATTTT	-	TRBV12-3/TRBV12-4	TRBJ2-3	TRBD2
CAISVTGSHSGANVLTF	TGTGCCATCAGCGTGACAGGTTCCCACTCTGGGGCCAACGTCCTGACTTTC	few	TRBV10-3	TRBJ2-6	-
CASSLVLQGGTGELFF	TGCGCCAGCAGCTTGGTACTCCAAGGGGGCACCGGGGAGCTGTTTTTT	few	TRBV5-1	TRBJ2-2	-
CATQGATYEQYF	TGTGCCACCCAGGGGGCCACCTACGAGCAGTACTTC	few	TRBV10-3	TRBJ2-7	TRBD1
CASSPKTGYGYTF	TGTGCCAGCAGCCCTAAGACAGGGTATGGCTACACCTTC	few	TRBV11-2	TRBJ1-2	TRBD1
CAISEGGFYSNQPQHF	TGTGCCATCAGTGAGGGAGGCTTTTATAGCAATCAGCCCCAGCATTTT	many	TRBV10-3	TRBJ1-5	-
CSVVHQGGSEAFF	TGCAGCGTGGTCCACCAGGGAGGCTCTGAAGCTTTCTTT	many	TRBV29-1	TRBJ1-1	-
CARPDSPYPSGNTIYF	TGTGCCAGACCGGACAGTCCTTACCCCTCTGGAAACACCATATATTTT	many	TRBV18	TRBJ1-3	-
CASSLGTPPSSYNEQFF	TGTGCCAGCAGCTTAGGGACACCACCGAGCTCCTACAATGAGCAGTTCTTC	-	TRBV7-6	TRBJ2-1	-
CASSPRTWGDTEAFF	TGTGCCAGCAGCCCCCGGACTTGGGGTGACACTGAAGCTTTCTTT	many	TRBV7-6	TRBJ1-1	-
CASRPPQGLTDTQYF	TGCGCCAGCCGACCCCCACAGGGCCTCACAGATACGCAGTATTTT	-	TRBV5-1	TRBJ2-3	-
CASSLETSGPQGTQYF	TGTGCCAGCAGCTTAGAGACTAGCGGCCCACAGGGTACGCAGTATTTT	-	TRBV11-2	TRBJ2-3	TRBD2
CASRPGGSTDTQYF	TGTGCCAGCAGGCCGGGTGGGAGCACAGATACGCAGTATTTT	few	TRBV12-3/TRBV12-4	TRBJ2-3	-
CSARDPEGAKQPQHF	TGCAGTGCTAGAGATCCGGAGGGGGCTAAGCAGCCCCAGCATTTT	-	TRBV20-1	TRBJ1-5	TRBD1
CASSARASTDTQYF	TGTGCCAGCAGCGCGCGGGCCAGCACAGATACGCAGTATTTT	-	TRBV7-7	TRBJ2-3	-
CASSQDRRGSYNEQFF	TGCGCCAGCAGCCAAGATCGGAGGGGGTCCTACAATGAGCAGTTCTTC	-	TRBV4-3	TRBJ2-1	-
CASSLVIIRDRVQETQYF	TGTGCCAGCAGCTTAGTTATAATCCGGGACAGGGTCCAAGAGACCCAGTACTTC	-	TRBV11-2	TRBJ2-5	TRBD1
CATSDWGQGAVGANVLTF	TGTGCCACCAGTGATTGGGGACAGGGGGCGGTCGGGGCCAACGTCCTGACTTTC	many	TRBV24-1	TRBJ2-6	TRBD1
CSARDQGGTQYF	TGCAGTGCTAGAGATCAAGGAGGGACCCAGTACTTC	few	TRBV20-1	TRBJ2-5	-
CSAGGVRPTEAFF	TGCAGTGCGGGAGGGGTTAGGCCCACTGAAGCTTTCTTT	many	TRBV20-1	TRBJ1-1	-
CASSGEGGENNQPQHF	TGTGCCAGCAGCGGAGAGGGGGGGGAGAACAATCAGCCCCAGCATTTT	-	TRBV7-2	TRBJ1-5	-
CSVGDSEETQYF	TGCAGCGTGGGGGACAGCGAGGAGACCCAGTACTTC	few	TRBV29-1	TRBJ2-5	TRBD1
CASSLEAGYYEQYF	TGTGCCAGCAGCTTAGAGGCAGGGTACTACGAGCAGTACTTC	few	TRBV7-6	TRBJ2-7	-